Below, one T cell receptor (beta chain) is given with its context. The antigen is unknown. The data stem from a study of cytomegalovirus exposure and HLA in healthy donors. Study-wide background: Around 80 million unique TCRs from HLA-typed donors were held in an early data release. Study-wide results and limits: A later analysis linked some 17,000 TCR beta sequences to HLA alleles at 0.05 false discovery rate. Among TCR beta chains of equal frequency, HLA-associated ones were more clonally expanded in a later analysis.

With 60 Vbeta and 13 Jbeta primers, the PCR was carried out. Here immunoSEQ multiplex PCR was the method, and the copy in TCRdb shows in-frame clones only, minus some. The sample shows 95,000 to 150,000 clones, around 80% of them seen only once. Germline V gene data show CDR1 as MNHEY and CDR2 as SVGAGI. V was cut by 7 bases and J by 11 bases, with 20 bases left in between. CDR3 size: 13 residues. V usage is TRBV6-5 and J usage is TRBJ1-1; D may be TRBD1 (6 bases). The sequencing input was PBMCs. The receptor's source is a woman aged 55-69 years in good health and CMV-seropositive. The CDR3 DNA sequence: TGTGCCAGCACTCAGCCGACGGGGGGGGCGGCTTTCTTT. Its protein product is CASTQPTGGAAFF.